The T cell receptor (beta chain) described here comes from a study of vaccination and CD4 T cells after COVID-19. Noted treatment: approximately 9-day PBMC culture with coronavirus spike peptide pools or control peptides (ViraFEST assay). With peptide pools, ViraFEST first expanded antigen-specific T cells and afterwards sequenced their TCRs. On days 3 and 7, half the medium was swapped for fresh IL-2-containing medium. J was trimmed by 3 bases and V by 4 bases; bases with no gene match: 14. The CDR3 spans 19 residues. The germline V gene has CDR1 MNHNS and CDR2 SASEGT. Sequencing of DNA taken from cultured CD4+ T cells relied on the Oncomine TCR Beta short-read assay. Investigators isolated genomic DNA from cultured CD4+ T cells. Each CDR3 protein is one row after TCRdb ran MiXCR on the PCR reads. The table includes approximately 12,000 distinct CDR3 sequences, about half detected once. This clonotype was observed a handful of times. Its specificity is not known.

This receptor was identified in a human donor who had recovered from COVID-19. What was sequenced was CD4+ T cells from blood, cultured in vitro. The rearrangement uses TRBV6-1 and TRBJ2-3; 12 bases are a match to TRBD2. CDR3 residues: CASSVLLAGGAVVTDTQYF. The CDR3 region has the DNA TGTGCCAGCAGTGTCTTACTAGCGGGAGGAGCGGTAGTAACAGATACGCAGTATTTT.